Listed here are 18 T cell receptor beta chains from one sample, sequenced in a study of OX40 agonist ivuxolimab in advanced cancers. The library was built by means of the immunoSEQ multiplex PCR assay. In its TCRdb copy, this immuneACCESS table keeps in-frame sequences only and misses some clones. Where compared with another copy, unresolved V genes explain less than half of these, and the others have no known cause. The sample includes around 63,000 clones, with roughly nine tenths observed a single time. 10% to 11% of the sample rests with the top ten. The sequencing used CD4+ or CD8+ T cells sorted from blood, collected in a trial of the OX40 agonist ivuxolimab. All receptors derive from an adult with an advanced solid tumor such as melanoma, head and neck, liver or kidney cancer.

The rearrangement links TRBV5-1 to TRBJ1-1; possibly TRBD1 for D (5 bases). V shed 4 bases and J shed 4 bases, with 17 bases lying between them. The CDR3 has 15 amino acids. Germline CDR1 SGHRS, CDR2 YFSETQ. Here the CDR3 DNA reads TGCGCCAGCAGCCCTGATGGGGGGTTCGTCACTGAAGCTTTCTTT. This gives the protein CASSPDGGFVTEAFF.

The sample holds one count of this clone. This rearrangement joins TRBV6-4 to TRBJ2-3; D is possibly TRBD1 (6 bases). V lost 5 bases and J lost 2, with 11 bases in between. CDR3 length equals 14 residues. Germline assignment: CDR1 MRHNA and CDR2 SNTAGT. The CDR3 protein is CASSTGFDTDTQYF. CDR3 nucleotides: TGTGCCAGCAGTACAGGGTTCGACACAGATACGCAGTATTTT.

As regards this clone: This same CDR3 is encoded by further DNA sequences in the sample. V usage is TRBV5-1 and J usage is TRBJ1-2, with a possible D match to TRBD1 (6 bases). The germline V gene encodes CDR1 SGHRS and CDR2 YFSETQ. Trimming left V 3 bases short and J 3 bases short, with 9 bases between. CDR3 length: 13 residues. CDR3 amino acids: CASSSTGDYGYTF. The CDR3 nucleotides read TGCGCCAGCAGCTCGACAGGAGACTATGGCTACACCTTC.

This chain joins TRBV7-9 and TRBJ1-5; D call uncertain. The germline V gene encodes CDR1 SEHNR and CDR2 FQNEAQ (reference sequence). The CDR3 covers 12 residues. V lost 5 bases and J 9 bases, leaving 11 bases between the germline ends. CDR3 residues: CASSLLWGPQHF. The CDR3 nucleotides read TGTGCCAGCAGCCTACTTTGGGGGCCCCAGCATTTT.

V is TRBV6-6 and J is TRBJ1-2; no definite D call. Germline CDR1 MNHNY, CDR2 SVGAGI (reference sequence). CDR3 length: 14 amino acids. V gave up 7 bases and J gave up 6 bases, with 18 bases separating them. Here the CDR3 DNA reads TGTGCCAGCATACAAGGGCCAAGAGAAAATGGCTACACCTTC. This encodes CASIQGPRENGYTF.

The chain links TRBV25-1 to TRBJ1-5; D is undetermined. This CDR3 spans 14 amino acids. Trimming took 0 bases from V and 5 from J, leaving 8 bases between them. Germline loops: CDR1 MGHDK, CDR2 SYGVNS. The CDR3 reads CASSEYKAYQPQHF. The CDR3 DNA is TGTGCCAGCAGTGAATATAAGGCCTATCAGCCCCAGCATTTT. The full variable domain, in which reference TRBV25-1 and TRBJ1-5 provide the parts outside the CDR3, is EADIYQTPRYLVIGTGKKITLECSQTMGHDKMYWYQQDPGMELHLIHYSYGVNSTEKGDLSSESTVSRIRTEHFPLTLESARPSHTSQYLCASSEYKAYQPQHFGDGTRLSIL.

This rearrangement joins TRBV28 to TRBJ2-1; D possibly uses TRBD1 or TRBD2 (5 bases each). The V and J ends lost 2 bases and 0 bases respectively, with 14 bases between them. The CDR3 has 17 amino acids. CDR1 and CDR2 from the germline V gene are MDHEN and SYDVKM. The CDR3 loop is CASSLGEWGSSYNEQFF. In nucleotides, the CDR3 is TGTGCCAGCAGTTTAGGGGAGTGGGGGAGCTCCTACAATGAGCAGTTCTTC.

This chain joins TRBV28 and TRBJ1-4; D is unresolved. Trimming removed 5 bases at V and 0 bases at J, with 10 bases between. Per germline, CDR1 MDHEN and CDR2 SYDVKM. The CDR3 is 15 residues long. The CDR3 DNA sequence: TGTGCCAGCAGTCCCGGGCCTACAACTAATGAAAAACTGTTTTTT. Amino acid sequence: CASSPGPTTNEKLFF.

This clone has only one observation. The chain combines TRBV5-4 with TRBJ1-2; possible D gene TRBD1, 5 bases. V was shortened by 4 bases and J by 8 bases, with 12 bases between the two germline ends. The length of the CDR3 is 12 residues. Germline V gene data show CDR1 as SGHNT and CDR2 as YYREEE (reference sequence). CDR3 DNA sequence: TGTGCCAGCAGCGACCTAGAGGGGGGCTACACCTTC. This encodes CASSDLEGGYTF. The full variable domain, in which reference TRBV5-4 and TRBJ1-2 provide the parts outside the CDR3, is ETGVTQSPTHLIKTRGQQVTLRCSSQSGHNTVSWYQQALGQGPQFIFQYYREEENGRGNFPPRFSGLQFPNYSSELNVNALELDDSALYLCASSDLEGGYTFGSGTRLTVV.

The chain is built from TRBV7-9 and TRBJ2-2; D might be TRBD1 (5 bases). Trimming took off 5 bases at V and 3 bases at J, with 10 bases between the two ends. Germline V gene sequence: CDR1 SEHNR, CDR2 FQNEAQ (reference sequence). CDR3 length: 14 residues. CDR3 bases: TGTGCCAGCAGCCCAGGGTGGGACACCGGGGAGCTGTTTTTT. Translated, it gives CASSPGWDTGELFF.

This chain connects TRBV5-1 to TRBJ2-5; D is possibly TRBD1 (6 bases). Germline V lookup: CDR1 SGHRS, CDR2 YFSETQ. Trimming cost V 1 base and J 4 bases, with 14 bases left between them. The CDR3 extends over 15 amino acids. In DNA, the CDR3 is TGCGCCAGCAGCTTGTCGTGGACAGCGAGAGAGACCCAGTACTTC. Its translation: CASSLSWTARETQYF. Full variable domain (rest looked up from reference TRBV5-1 and TRBJ2-5): KAGVTQTPRYLIKTRGQQVTLSCSPISGHRSVSWYQQTPGQGLQFLFEYFSETQRNKGNFPGRFSGRQFSNSRSEMNVSTLELGDSALYLCASSLSWTARETQYFGPGTRLLVL.

This sequence joins TRBV15 and TRBJ2-5, with D unresolved. Trimming pared 7 bases from V and 5 bases from J, leaving 20 bases between. The CDR3 spans 15 residues. CDR1 is LNHNV, CDR2 YYDKDF, per germline (reference sequence). CDR3 sequence reads: CATTSVTWGGETQYF. The CDR3 DNA sequence: TGTGCCACCACTTCCGTAACTTGGGGTGGGGAGACCCAGTACTTC.

This clone was seen only a few times. This chain joins TRBV27 and TRBJ2-1; possibly TRBD1 for D (5 bases). V dropped 6 bases and J dropped 0 bases, with 12 bases sitting between them. The CDR3 consists of 15 residues. The germline V gene encodes CDR1 MNHEY and CDR2 SMNVEV (reference sequence). The CDR3 region is CASRPIDSSYNEQFF. The CDR3 DNA sequence: TGTGCCAGCAGACCCATCGACAGCTCCTACAATGAGCAGTTCTTC.

The chain employs TRBV11-2 and TRBJ1-2, with 7 bases aligning to TRBD1. CDR3 size: 15 residues. Looked up from germline, CDR1 is SGHAT and CDR2 is FQNNGV. With 0 bases clipped from V and 5 bases from J, the junction kept 6 bases outside the gene matches. The CDR3, as DNA: TGTGCCAGCAGCTTAGATACAGGGGCATCATATGGCTACACCTTC. The encoded protein is CASSLDTGASYGYTF.

The chain employs TRBV19 and TRBJ1-2, with D maybe TRBD1 (5 bases). The CDR3 totals 15 residues. V was pared by 3 bases and J by 2 bases, with 13 bases between. Germline V CDR1 and CDR2: LNHDA, SQIVND (reference sequence). The CDR3 coding sequence is TGTGCCAGTAGTATCCAGGGTTTGGGAAACTATGGCTACACCTTC. This encodes CASSIQGLGNYGYTF.

The table lists this clone with a few counts. The CDR3: CASSHRQGFGYTF. CDR3 DNA: TGCGCCAGCAGCCATCGACAGGGATTTGGCTACACCTTC. The rearrangement joins TRBV4-1 to TRBJ1-2, with 7 nucleotides matching TRBD1. CDR3 size: 13 residues. In germline, CDR1 is MGHRA, CDR2 YSYEKL. The V segment lost 3 bases and the J segment 7 bases; nucleotides outside the gene matches: 5.

V gene TRBV19 combines with J gene TRBJ2-7; 9 positions agree with TRBD2. J was trimmed by 1 base and V by 6 bases; bases with no gene match: 7. The CDR3 has 15 amino acids. Germline V lookup: CDR1 LNHDA, CDR2 SQIVND (reference sequence). Here the CDR3 DNA reads TGTGCCAGTAGGCCAGCGGGGGGACTATCCTACGAGCAGTACTTC. Translated, it gives CASRPAGGLSYEQYF.

J is TRBJ1-1 and V is TRBV9; a weak D match, TRBD1 (6 bases). V lost 7 bases to trimming and J lost 3 bases, with 16 bases between them. This CDR3 is built from 14 residues. Germline V lookup: CDR1 SGDLS, CDR2 YYNGEE. The CDR3 loop reads CASSPGVGDTEAFF. The CDR3 bases are TGTGCCAGCTCTCCAGGGGTAGGGGACACTGAAGCTTTCTTT.